The next 12 T cell receptor beta chains were all read from a single sample in a study of Ad26.COV2.S vaccination and SARS-CoV-2 variants. Sequencing used immunoSEQ multiplex PCR; TCRdb keeps in-frame clones, though not all of them. The table includes some 190,000 clones, 87% detected once. Here the sequenced sample was peripheral blood, taken after recovery from COVID-19. These receptors all come from a human donor who had recovered from COVID-19.

The V call is TRBV27, the J call TRBJ2-1, with 10 bases that match TRBD2. The CDR3 is 17 residues long. Trimming cost V 7 bases and J 0 bases; bases outside gene matches: 9. Germline values: CDR1 MNHEY, CDR2 SMNVEV (reference sequence). DNA for the CDR3: TGTGCCAGCACCCCTGGACTAGCGGTTAGCTCCTACAATGAGCAGTTCTTC. Amino acid sequence: CASTPGLAVSSYNEQFF.

The chain couples TRBV3-1 (or the pseudogene TRBV3-2) to TRBJ2-1; perhaps TRBD1 as D (5 bases). With 0 bases removed from V and 7 bases from J, the gap between germline ends came to 19 bases. This CDR3 spans 17 amino acids. CDR1 is LGHDT, CDR2 YNNKEL, per germline (reference sequence). The CDR3 here is CASSQEGTLAGWNEQFF. CDR3 DNA: TGTGCCAGCAGCCAAGAGGGTACTTTGGCAGGGTGGAATGAGCAGTTCTTC.

The chain has TRBV3-1 (or the pseudogene TRBV3-2) and TRBJ1-4; no clear D gene. This CDR3 has 15 residues. V lost 0 bases and J lost 8, with 13 bases in between. In germline, CDR1 is LGHDT, CDR2 YNNKEL (reference sequence). The CDR3 coding sequence is TGTGCCAGCAGCCAAGATTCAATGGTTCGGGAAAAACTGTTTTTT. This encodes CASSQDSMVREKLFF.

This chain links TRBV2 with TRBJ2-1; 8 bases map to TRBD1. The CDR3 length is 15 residues. V lost 6 bases, J lost 3 bases, and 7 bases stayed unmatched. Germline V gene lookup returns CDR1 SNHLY and CDR2 FYNNEI. In DNA form, the CDR3 reads TGTGCCAGCAGCGCTGACAGGGGAGGCTACAATGAGCAGTTCTTC. This gives the protein CASSADRGGYNEQFF.

V gene TRBV25-1 combines with J gene TRBJ1-4; 7 bases are a match to TRBD1. V shed 3 bases, J shed 7 bases, and the junction held 8 bases outside the gene matches. The CDR3 is 15 residues long. Germline V gene lookup returns CDR1 MGHDK and CDR2 SYGVNS. The CDR3 region is CASSDHKTGIEKLFF. The CDR3 nucleotides read TGTGCCAGCAGTGATCATAAGACAGGGATTGAAAAACTGTTTTTT. Complete variable domain (other parts from reference TRBV25-1 and TRBJ1-4): EADIYQTPRYLVIGTGKKITLECSQTMGHDKMYWYQQDPGMELHLIHYSYGVNSTEKGDLSSESTVSRIRTEHFPLTLESARPSHTSQYLCASSDHKTGIEKLFFGSGTQLSVL.

The CDR3 nucleotides are TGTGCCTGGAGTTCCGGGACAGGGGTCTCGTACGAGCAGTACTTC. This translates into CAWSSGTGVSYEQYF. The chain is built from TRBV30 and TRBJ2-7; 10 nucleotides line up with TRBD1. Per germline, CDR1 GTSNPN and CDR2 SVGIG (reference sequence). The CDR3 is 15 residues long. The trim removed 2 bases at V and 4 bases at J, leaving 8 bases unmatched. Full variable domain (rest looked up from reference TRBV30 and TRBJ2-7): SQTIHQWPATLVQPVGSPLSLECTVEGTSNPNLYWYRQAAGRGLQLLFYSVGIGQISSEVPQNLSASRPQDRQFILSSKKLLLSDSGFYLCAWSSGTGVSYEQYFGPGTRLTVT.

This chain links TRBV29-1 with TRBJ2-7, with 10 bases matching TRBD1. The germline gives CDR1 SQVTM, CDR2 ANQGSEA. The CDR3 totals 13 residues. With V trimmed by 4 bases and J by 6 bases, 6 bases remained unmatched. The chain's CDR3 is CSVAPGQGTEQYF. CDR3 sequence (DNA): TGCAGCGTTGCACCGGGACAGGGGACCGAGCAGTACTTC.

The CDR3 DNA is TGTGCCAGCAGTCGTAAAATAAAACAGGGGACACCTTGCTATAGCAATCAGCCCCAGCATTTT. The encoded protein is CASSRKIKQGTPCYSNQPQHF. This chain connects TRBV27 to TRBJ1-5, with 7 bases matching TRBD1. V shed 5 bases and J 0 bases; nucleotides not matched to a gene: 22. The length of the CDR3 is 21 residues. CDR1 is MNHEY, CDR2 SMNVEV, per germline (reference sequence).

The chain carries TRBV3-1 (or the pseudogene TRBV3-2) and TRBJ2-1, with TRBD2 matching over 8 bases. V dropped 6 bases and J dropped 3; count of bases not matched to a gene: 4. Germline assignment: CDR1 LGHDT and CDR2 YNNKEL (reference sequence). The CDR3 length is 14 residues. The CDR3 region has the DNA TGTGCCAGCAGACAGACTAGCGACTACAATGAGCAGTTCTTC. This translates into CASRQTSDYNEQFF.

This clone was found a few times. The V call is TRBV7-9, the J call TRBJ2-7; 7 bases align to TRBD2. J was trimmed by 0 bases and V by 5 bases; bases with no gene match: 4. The CDR3 loop spans 14 amino acids. Per germline, CDR1 SEHNR and CDR2 FQNEAQ (reference sequence). The CDR3 here is CASSPSGDSYEQYF. CDR3 DNA sequence: TGTGCCAGCAGCCCGAGCGGGGACTCCTACGAGCAGTACTTC.

The CDR3 spells CASSLGPGLTYEQYF. CDR3 sequence (DNA): TGTGCCAGCAGCTTGGGACCGGGACTCACCTACGAGCAGTACTTC. J is TRBJ2-7 and V is TRBV5-6; maybe TRBD2 (6 bases). CDR1 and CDR2 (germline): SGHDT, YYEEEE. The V end lost 0 bases, the J end lost 2 bases, and 12 bases lay between the germline ends. This CDR3 is built from 15 residues.

The V call is TRBV5-1, the J call TRBJ1-4, with 7 bases lining up with TRBD1. The CDR3 contains 15 residues. In germline, CDR1 is SGHRS, CDR2 YFSETQ. V trimming: 6 bases; J trimming: 5 bases; junction bases outside the gene matches: 10. This chain's CDR3 is CASTTLGQKNEKLFF. The CDR3 bases are TGCGCCAGCACCACCTTGGGACAGAAGAATGAAAAACTGTTTTTT.